The entry below describes one TCR beta chain. Under the authors' procedure: Researchers report that nucleated cell counts were estimated from reference gene primer amplification. Only in-frame clones appear in the TCRdb table, and some are missing; sequencing was by immunoSEQ multiplex PCR. V, J and clone size reflect that table, while D and trimming were determined from the DNA. Here the sample spans 200,000 to 300,000 clones, 65% to 90% being singletons. This sample was included in a study of blood T cell repertoires in COVID-19. Study as a whole: Samples of COVID-19 (acute and convalescent) were obtained from the United States, Italy and Spain. From T cells, B-cell-depleted T cells, or PBMCs came the material, which was cDNA or gDNA.

The CDR3 has 12 residues. V dropped 3 bases and J dropped 7 bases, with 7 bases sitting between them. V and J are TRBV12-3 or TRBV12-4 and TRBJ2-1; D ambiguous. The clonotype originates from a man aged 40-55 years who had recovered from COVID-19. Input material: peripheral blood. The chain's CDR3 is CASSFSGNEQFF. CDR3 coding DNA: TGTGCCAGCAGTTTTTCCGGGAATGAGCAGTTCTTC.